One sample yielded the 32 T cell receptor beta chains listed below, sequenced in a study of shared clonotypes between healthy human individuals. The protocol was immunoSEQ multiplex PCR, while the TCRdb copy is restricted to in-frame clones and leaves out a portion. Here the sample spans over a million clones, approximately 80% being singletons. The source material was memory CD4+ T cells from PBMCs. Subset given: CD45RA-negative fraction. Receptor source: a man between 18 and 29 years old in good health. Some clones in this sample may be carry-over from other donors' samples.

The chain combines TRBV5-6 with TRBJ1-6; D uncertain. Germline-derived CDR1 and CDR2 are SGHDT and YYEEEE. V lost 0 bases, J lost 6 bases, and 4 bases lay in between. The CDR3 spans 13 residues. The CDR3 loop reads CASSLEGNSPLHF. The CDR3 nucleotides read TGTGCCAGCAGCTTGGAGGGTAATTCACCCCTCCACTTT.

This chain links TRBV7-9 with TRBJ2-3, with a possible D match to TRBD1 (6 bases). Deletions cut 2 bases from V and 5 bases from J, with 11 bases between. This CDR3 is 14 amino acids long. The germline V gene has CDR1 SEHNR and CDR2 FQNEAQ (reference sequence). The CDR3: CASSLFATGDTQYF. CDR3 bases: TGTGCCAGCAGCTTATTTGCGACAGGAGATACGCAGTATTTT.

Comment on this clone: The same CDR3 also results from other DNA sequences found in this sample. V is TRBV29-1 and J is TRBJ1-1; 8 bases map to TRBD1. Germline CDR1 reads SQVTM; CDR2 reads ANQGSEA. The CDR3 consists of 12 residues. The V gene end was trimmed by 7 bases and the J gene end by 4 bases; junction bases not matched to a gene: 5. The CDR3 spells CSANTGGTEAFF. The CDR3 region has the DNA TGCAGCGCTAATACAGGGGGCACTGAAGCTTTCTTT.

CDR3 nucleotides: TGTGCCAGCAGTTTCGGACGGACAGGATCTGGAAACACCATATATTTT. It specifies CASSFGRTGSGNTIYF. The chain combines TRBV6-6 with TRBJ1-3; 7 nucleotides agree with TRBD1. The V gene end was trimmed by 4 bases and the J gene end by 1 base; junction bases not matched to a gene: 7. This CDR3 is 16 amino acids long. Germline values: CDR1 MNHNY, CDR2 SVGAGI (reference sequence).

The CDR3 reads CASSVRTSGQDTQYF. The CDR3 DNA sequence: TGTGCCAGCAGCGTAAGGACTAGCGGACAAGATACGCAGTATTTT. The rearrangement links TRBV7-2 to TRBJ2-3, with TRBD2 matching over 10 bases. The trim removed 5 bases at V and 5 bases at J, leaving 7 bases unmatched. This CDR3 spans 15 amino acids. CDR1 SGHTA and CDR2 FQGNSA come from the germline V gene. The full variable domain, rest sourced from reference TRBV7-2 and TRBJ2-3, is GAGVSQSPSNKVTEKGKDVELRCDPISGHTALYWYRQSLGQGLEFLIYFQGNSAPDKSGLPSDRFSAERTGGSVSTLTIQRTQQEDSAVYLCASSVRTSGQDTQYFGPGTRLTVL.

This rearrangement joins TRBV10-3 to TRBJ2-3; TRBD2 matches at 8 bases. CDR3 length: 14 residues. Unmatched junction bases numbered 5, after V lost 3 bases and J lost 6 bases. Germline V gene data show CDR1 as ENHRY and CDR2 as SYGVKD. The DNA of the CDR3 is TGTGCCATCAGTGATGGCGGGAGGTCGGATACGCAGTATTTT. It is translated as CAISDGGRSDTQYF.

The J gene is TRBJ2-7, the V gene TRBV2, with D perhaps assigned TRBD1 or TRBD2 (5 bases each). V dropped 6 bases and J dropped 3 bases, with 15 bases sitting between them. The CDR3 runs to 14 residues. Germline CDR1 is SNHLY and CDR2 is FYNNEI. The DNA of the CDR3 is TGTGCCAGCAGGGCGGTGGGGGTGATCTACGAGCAGTACTTC. Its translation is CASRAVGVIYEQYF.

The rearrangement links TRBV7-9 to TRBJ2-7; 7 bases align to TRBD1. The CDR3 spans 13 residues. CDR1 is SEHNR and CDR2 is FQNEAQ in the germline V gene (reference sequence). V trimming: 5 bases; J trimming: 5 bases; junction bases outside the gene matches: 6. CDR3 coding DNA: TGTGCCAGCAGCCCGCAGACAGGGAACGAGCAGTACTTC. Translated, it gives CASSPQTGNEQYF.

Notes on this clone: Other nucleotide sequences in the sample specify the same CDR3. As DNA, the CDR3 is TGTGCCAGCAGCGTAGGGGCAGGGCAAGAGACCCAGTACTTC. Amino acid sequence: CASSVGAGQETQYF. The J gene is TRBJ2-5, the V gene TRBV9, with D perhaps matching TRBD1 (5 bases). Germline assignment: CDR1 SGDLS and CDR2 YYNGEE. This CDR3 spans 14 amino acids. With 0 bases removed from V and 2 bases from J, the gap between germline ends came to 8 bases.

This chain connects TRBV4-1 to TRBJ2-7; D perhaps matches TRBD2 (6 bases). The germline CDR1 and CDR2 sequences are MGHRA and YSYEKL. V was cut by 4 bases and J by 7 bases, with 11 bases left in between. The CDR3 has 12 amino acids. The CDR3 bases are TGCGCCAGCAGCCGAATAGGAGGGGAGCAGTACTTC. This translates into CASSRIGGEQYF.

The chain combines TRBV5-1 with TRBJ1-1, with D possibly TRBD1 on 5 matching bases. Germline CDR1 is SGHRS and CDR2 is YFSETQ. The CDR3 runs to 14 residues. V lost 1 base to trimming and J lost 4 bases, with 11 bases between them. The CDR3 region is CASSLQGGSTEAFF. The CDR3 DNA reads as TGCGCCAGCAGCTTGCAGGGTGGGAGCACTGAAGCTTTCTTT.

The chain has TRBV7-9 and TRBJ2-7, with a weak D call TRBD2 (6 bases). V dropped 5 bases and J dropped 3 bases, with 8 bases sitting between them. The CDR3 is made up of 12 amino acids. The V gene's germline CDR1 is SEHNR and CDR2 FQNEAQ (reference sequence). The CDR3 nucleotides read TGTGCCAGCAGCCCCGGGGGCTACGAGCAGTACTTC. Amino acids: CASSPGGYEQYF.

CDR3 amino acids: CASSSGLAGVVDTQYF. The CDR3 DNA sequence: TGTGCCAGTAGTTCGGGACTAGCGGGAGTGGTGGATACGCAGTATTTT. The J gene is TRBJ2-3, the V gene TRBV19; 14 positions match TRBD2. Germline CDR1 and CDR2: LNHDA and SQIVND (reference sequence). After removal of 5 bases from V and 6 bases from J, the junction contained 7 bases not matched to a gene. The CDR3 totals 16 residues.

This clone was picked up one time. A clone one base away is much larger, so this may be a read error. This sequence joins TRBV29-1 and TRBJ1-1; 8 positions match TRBD1. CDR1 and CDR2 (germline): SQVTM, ANQGSEA. This CDR3 has 14 residues. The CDR3 loop is CSATGESRNTEVFF. In DNA form, the CDR3 reads TGCAGCGCGACAGGGGAGTCGAGGAACACTGAAGTTTTCTTT.

The rearrangement uses TRBV19 and TRBJ1-5; 8 nucleotides line up with TRBD1. This CDR3 spans 14 amino acids. Germline lookup yields CDR1 LNHDA and CDR2 SQIVND (reference sequence). J was trimmed by 8 bases and V by 3 bases; bases with no gene match: 6. Here the CDR3 DNA reads TGTGCCAGTAGTATCAGGGGGCAAGAGGAGCCCCAGCATTTT. Protein product: CASSIRGQEEPQHF.

With regard to this clone: Other DNA sequences in this sample translate to the same CDR3. The CDR3 loop reads CAISPDSYEQYF. The CDR3 region has the DNA TGTGCCATCAGTCCAGACAGCTACGAGCAGTACTTC. This chain connects TRBV10-3 to TRBJ2-7; tentative D call: TRBD1 (5 bases). Trimming removed 5 bases at V and 3 bases at J, with 8 bases between. The CDR3 sequence is 12 residues long. CDR1 and CDR2 (germline): ENHRY, SYGVKD.

This clone was observed a single time. The chain carries TRBV29-1 and TRBJ2-4, with TRBD2 identical over 9 bases. V was pared by 6 bases and J by 8 bases, with 11 bases of the junction left unmatched. The CDR3 spans 14 residues. Germline V CDR1 and CDR2: SQVTM, ANQGSEA. CDR3 residues: CSVALAGRPHIQYF. CDR3 DNA sequence: TGCAGCGTCGCCCTAGCGGGGAGGCCCCACATTCAGTACTTC. Filled out from reference TRBV29-1 and TRBJ2-4, the complete variable domain reads SAVISQKPSRDICQRGTSLTIQCQVDSQVTMMFWYRQQPGQSLTLIATANQGSEATYESGFVIDKFPISRPNLTFSTLTVSNMSPEDSSIYLCSVALAGRPHIQYFGAGTRLSVL.

The V and J genes are TRBV27 and TRBJ1-5, with a weak D call TRBD1 (5 bases). The V and J ends lost 4 bases and 3 bases respectively, with 10 bases between them. This CDR3 spans 14 amino acids. Germline V gene lookup returns CDR1 MNHEY and CDR2 SMNVEV (reference sequence). The CDR3 loop is CASSSWGVNQPQHF. The CDR3 DNA reads TGTGCCAGCAGTTCTTGGGGGGTCAATCAGCCCCAGCATTTT.

The chain's CDR3 is CASSRAQAYGYTF. CDR3 DNA: TGTGCCAGCAGCCGGGCCCAGGCCTATGGCTACACCTTC. The chain recombines TRBV7-9 with TRBJ1-2; D ambiguous. The V gene lost 5 bases and the J gene lost 4 bases, with 11 bases spanning the gap. The CDR3 is 13 amino acids. The germline V gene encodes CDR1 SEHNR and CDR2 FQNEAQ (reference sequence).

This chain links TRBV28 with TRBJ1-4; D not certain. V was cut by 10 bases and J by 0 bases, with 6 bases left in between. CDR1 and CDR2 (germline): MDHEN, SYDVKM. The CDR3 length is 12 residues. This CDR3 reads CATQATNEKLFF. The DNA for the CDR3 is TGTGCCACACAAGCAACTAATGAAAAACTGTTTTTT. Variable domain in full (rest from reference TRBV28 and TRBJ1-4): DVKVTQSSRYLVKRTGEKVFLECVQDMDHENMFWYRQDPGLGLRLIYFSYDVKMKEKGDIPEGYSVSREKKERFSLILESASTNQTSMYLCATQATNEKLFFGSGTQLSVL.

The chain carries TRBV10-3 and TRBJ2-3; the D call may be TRBD1 or TRBD2 (5 bases each). The CDR3 spans 16 residues. Trimming left V 5 bases short and J 3 bases short, with 18 bases between. CDR1 and CDR2 (germline): ENHRY, SYGVKD. This chain's CDR3 is CAISHSGGFGTDTQYF. Written as DNA, the CDR3 is TGTGCCATCAGTCACTCTGGGGGATTTGGGACAGATACGCAGTATTTT.

The CDR3 nucleotides are TGTGCCAGCAGTGAAATTGGGGGGAGTTTCTTT. It yields the protein CASSEIGGSFF. This chain connects TRBV6-1 to TRBJ1-1; the D gene is possibly TRBD1 (5 bases). With 2 bases removed from V and 13 bases from J, the gap between germline ends came to 11 bases. The length of the CDR3 is 11 residues. CDR1 is MNHNS, CDR2 SASEGT, per germline.

About this clone: The sample has other DNA sequences that encode this CDR3 too. The V and J genes are TRBV7-3 and TRBJ2-1, with 11 bases aligning to TRBD2. Germline V gives CDR1 SGHTA, CDR2 FQGTGA. The CDR3 consists of 15 residues. V shed 5 bases, J shed 2 bases, and the junction held 2 bases outside the gene matches. This chain's CDR3 is CASSLTSGTYNEQFF. The CDR3 DNA reads TGTGCCAGCAGCCTGACTAGCGGGACCTACAATGAGCAGTTCTTC.

The J gene is TRBJ2-7, the V gene TRBV6-9, with TRBD1 identical over 11 bases. V lost 6 bases to trimming and J lost 0 bases; unmatched junction nucleotides: 10. This CDR3 has 17 amino acids. Per the germline V gene, CDR1 is MNHGY and CDR2 is SVAAGI. CDR3 protein: CASRPSRDRGISYEQYF. DNA of the CDR3: TGTGCCAGCAGGCCTTCCCGGGACAGGGGGATCTCCTACGAGCAGTACTTC.

This clone was recorded many times. The chain recombines TRBV7-8 with TRBJ2-3; no definite D call. The CDR3 is made up of 14 amino acids. V shed 1 base and J shed 0 bases, with 5 bases lying between them. Germline V gene data show CDR1 as SGHVS and CDR2 as FQNEAQ. In DNA, the CDR3 is TGTGCCAGCAGCTTAGAAGCAAGCACAGATACGCAGTATTTT. This sequence encodes CASSLEASTDTQYF.

This clone was seen just once. This chain uses TRBV28 with TRBJ1-4, with unresolved D. With 10 bases removed from V and 5 bases from J, the gap between germline ends came to 14 bases. The CDR3 spans 13 residues. Germline CDR1 MDHEN, CDR2 SYDVKM. CDR3 bases: TGTGCCACCTATGGAGGGCCCAATGAAAAACTGTTTTTT. Protein sequence: CATYGGPNEKLFF.

The chain employs TRBV30 and TRBJ2-5; D gene uncertain. CDR3 length: 15 amino acids. Germline V lookup: CDR1 GTSNPN, CDR2 SVGIG (reference sequence). V dropped 5 bases and J dropped 4 bases, with 20 bases sitting between them. As DNA, the CDR3 is TGTGCCTGGTCCGATTTTGTGTACTGGGCAGAGACCCAGTACTTC. It is translated as CAWSDFVYWAETQYF. Full variable domain (missing parts from reference TRBV30 and TRBJ2-5): SQTIHQWPATLVQPVGSPLSLECTVEGTSNPNLYWYRQAAGRGLQLLFYSVGIGQISSEVPQNLSASRPQDRQFILSSKKLLLSDSGFYLCAWSDFVYWAETQYFGPGTRLLVL.

The chain combines TRBV11-2 with TRBJ1-5, with a weak D call TRBD1 (5 bases). The V and J ends lost 0 bases and 6 bases respectively, with 12 bases between them. The CDR3 extends over 15 amino acids. Germline V gives CDR1 SGHAT, CDR2 FQNNGV. The CDR3 loop reads CASSLDPARGQPQHF. The CDR3 nucleotides are TGTGCCAGCAGCTTAGATCCTGCAAGGGGTCAGCCCCAGCATTTT.

This clone occurred many times. The rearrangement uses TRBV30 and TRBJ1-5; the match to TRBD1 covers 7 bases. The trim removed 1 base at V and 6 bases at J, leaving 3 bases unmatched. This CDR3 is 13 amino acids long. Germline V gene sequence: CDR1 GTSNPN, CDR2 SVGIG (reference sequence). The CDR3 reads CAWSANRGQPQHF. CDR3 nucleotide sequence: TGTGCCTGGAGTGCTAACAGGGGTCAGCCCCAGCATTTT. The whole variable domain, filled in from reference TRBV30 and TRBJ1-5, reads SQTIHQWPATLVQPVGSPLSLECTVEGTSNPNLYWYRQAAGRGLQLLFYSVGIGQISSEVPQNLSASRPQDRQFILSSKKLLLSDSGFYLCAWSANRGQPQHFGDGTRLSIL.

The chain is built from TRBV10-3 and TRBJ2-3, with 7 nucleotides matching TRBD1. Per germline, CDR1 ENHRY and CDR2 SYGVKD. Germline trimming cut 2 bases from V and 10 bases from J; bases unmatched to any gene: 6. This CDR3 is built from 13 residues. The CDR3 DNA reads as TGTGCCATCAGTGAGGGAACGGGACAGCCGCAGTATTTT. This codes for CAISEGTGQPQYF.

The chain combines TRBV2 with TRBJ1-1, with 10 positions matching TRBD1. The CDR3 spans 16 residues. V was clipped by 9 bases and J by 5 bases; unmatched bases: 15. Germline CDR1 is SNHLY and CDR2 is FYNNEI. CDR3 DNA: TGTGCCAGTAAGACAGGGGGCCGGATCGGGGGTACTGAAGCTTTCTTT. Protein product: CASKTGGRIGGTEAFF.

The chain carries TRBV9 and TRBJ2-7; no clear D gene. The V gene's germline CDR1 is SGDLS and CDR2 YYNGEE. This CDR3 is built from 15 residues. With 0 bases removed from V and 2 bases from J, the gap between germline ends came to 12 bases. CDR3 residues: CASSVEGSAPYEQYF. In DNA, the CDR3 is TGTGCCAGCAGCGTAGAGGGCAGCGCTCCCTACGAGCAGTACTTC.